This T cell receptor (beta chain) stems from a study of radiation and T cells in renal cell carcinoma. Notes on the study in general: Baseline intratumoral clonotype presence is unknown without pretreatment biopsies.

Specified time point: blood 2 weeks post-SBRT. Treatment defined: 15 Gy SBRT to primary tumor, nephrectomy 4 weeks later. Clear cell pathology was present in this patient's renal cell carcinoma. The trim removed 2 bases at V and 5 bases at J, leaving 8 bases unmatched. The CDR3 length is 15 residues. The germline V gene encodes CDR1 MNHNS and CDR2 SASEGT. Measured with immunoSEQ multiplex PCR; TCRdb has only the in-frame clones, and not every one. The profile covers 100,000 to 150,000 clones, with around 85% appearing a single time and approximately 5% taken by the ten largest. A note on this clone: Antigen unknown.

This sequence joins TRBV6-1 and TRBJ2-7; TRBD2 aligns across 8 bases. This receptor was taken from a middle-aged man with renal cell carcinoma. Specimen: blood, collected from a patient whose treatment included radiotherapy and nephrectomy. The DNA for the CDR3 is TGTGCCAGCAGTGAATTGGACGGGAGGGTAAACGAGCAGTACTTC. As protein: CASSELDGRVNEQYF.